The rows below give T cell receptor beta chains drawn from one sample of a study of shared clonotypes between healthy human individuals. The repertoire was sequenced with immunoSEQ multiplex PCR; TCRdb's copy has only in-frame clones and lacks some. There are more than 2,000,000 clones in the sample; over 85% occur only once, and 0.39% lies in the top ten. The sequencing input was naive CD4+ T cells from PBMCs. The receptors stem from a man aged 18 to 29 in good health. Some clones in this sample may be carry-over from other donors' samples. Both conserved end residues are part of each CDR3. Fields, in order: CDR3 protein, CDR3 DNA, V gene, D gene, J gene. The D gene is left open where the match is weak.

CDR3 protein: CASSQGPSARTDTQYF
CDR3 DNA: TGCGCCAGCAGCCAAGGCCCCAGCGCCCGCACAGATACGCAGTATTTT
V gene: TRBV4-3
D gene: NA
J gene: TRBJ2-3

CDR3 protein: CASSLARRPYPF
CDR3 DNA: TGTGCCAGCAGCTTAGCCCGCAGACCCTACCCCTTC
V gene: TRBV11-3
D gene: NA
J gene: TRBJ1-2

CDR3 protein: CASSLWWGNQYNEQFF
CDR3 DNA: TGTGCCAGCAGTTTATGGTGGGGCAACCAGTACAATGAGCAGTTCTTC
V gene: TRBV5-8
D gene: NA
J gene: TRBJ2-1

CDR3 protein: CASSLDGLDGYTF
CDR3 DNA: TGTGCCAGCAGCTTAGACGGACTGGATGGCTACACCTTC
V gene: TRBV7-9
D gene: NA
J gene: TRBJ1-2

CDR3 protein: CATSRDLKAAKSGEQYF
CDR3 DNA: TGTGCCACCAGCAGAGATCTTAAGGCTGCGAAGTCTGGGGAGCAGTACTTC
V gene: TRBV15
D gene: NA
J gene: TRBJ2-7

CDR3 protein: CASSRKLNEKLFF
CDR3 DNA: TGTGCCAGCAGCCGTAAGCTTAATGAAAAACTGTTTTTT
V gene: TRBV28
D gene: NA
J gene: TRBJ1-4

CDR3 protein: CASRLTGPSYEQYF
CDR3 DNA: TGTGCCAGTAGACTAACAGGACCCTCCTACGAGCAGTACTTC
V gene: TRBV19
D gene: NA
J gene: TRBJ2-7

CDR3 protein: CAWRRGVWVRGNTIYF
CDR3 DNA: TGTGCCTGGAGGAGGGGGGTGTGGGTACGAGGAAACACCATATATTTT
V gene: TRBV30
D gene: NA
J gene: TRBJ1-3

CDR3 protein: CASSSPGQGRNIQYF
CDR3 DNA: TGTGCCAGCAGTTCGCCGGGACAGGGAAGAAACATTCAGTACTTC
V gene: TRBV27
D gene: TRBD1
J gene: TRBJ2-4

CDR3 protein: CASSPPGGAPNTEAFF
CDR3 DNA: TGTGCCAGCTCACCACCGGGCGGGGCCCCGAACACTGAAGCTTTCTTT
V gene: TRBV18
D gene: NA
J gene: TRBJ1-1